This TCR beta chain was recovered during a study of cytomegalovirus exposure and HLA in healthy donors. Broader study findings: One variant, a missense change in DCLRE1C, was linked in a later analysis to TCR beta V- and J-gene trimming. A few CMV-associated chains were confirmed in vitro to be specific for CMV antigens. Cytomegalovirus association was assigned to around 150 TCR beta chains. When the data were analyzed later, several of the most significant clusters appeared to be linked to common viral pathogens.

Both 60 Vbeta primers and 13 Jbeta primers went into the PCR. Sequencing used immunoSEQ multiplex PCR; TCRdb keeps in-frame clones, though not all of them. In the table there are 130,000 or so clones, around 80% of which are singletons. Worth noting for this clone: Its antigen is not identified.

Trimming removed 2 bases at V and 3 bases at J, with 19 bases between. The germline CDR1 and CDR2 sequences are SEHNR and FQNEAQ (reference sequence). CDR3 size: 18 residues. The sequenced material came from PBMCs. The chain carries TRBV7-9 and TRBJ2-2; D remains ambiguous. This sequence was found in a woman aged 18-29 years in good health and CMV-seronegative. This chain's CDR3 is CASSLYPLGGDDTGELFF. The CDR3 DNA follows: TGTGCCAGCAGCTTATACCCCCTTGGCGGAGACGACACCGGGGAGCTGTTTTTT.